Presented here are 3 T cell receptor beta chains from one specimen sequenced in a study of regulatory T cells in long-lasting Graves disease. Construction of the TCR beta libraries employed iRepertoire HTBI primers in conjunction with Arm-PCR of CDR3 regions. TCRdb called the multiplex PCR reads again in MiXCR, with one record for every CDR3 protein. Of 250,000 or so distinct CDR3 sequences listed, around 20% are singletons. Time point given: newly diagnosed GD, antithyroid drugs for less than 3 months. RNA extracted from PBMCs served as the sequencing template. Source: peripheral blood mononuclear cells (PBMCs), taken at new diagnosis, from a patient treated with antithyroid drugs. Receptor source: a female donor with Graves disease.

Note on this clonotype: The junction does not match germline at one end; this may be a read error. The chain recombines TRBV7-3 with TRBJ2-3; possible D gene TRBD2, 5 bases. The germline V gene encodes CDR1 SGHTA and CDR2 FQGTGA. The CDR3 has 13 residues. CDR3 sequence (DNA): TGTGCCAGCAGCTTTAGCGACACAGATACGCGGTATTTT. This translates into CASSFSDTDTRYF.

This clonotype was observed a single time. A much larger clone lies one base from this, so it may be a read error. This chain links TRBV10-3 with TRBJ1-5, with D unclear. Trimming shortened V by 5 bases and J by 3 bases, and 17 bases separated the two germline ends. Per germline, CDR1 ENHRY and CDR2 SYGVKD. The CDR3 contains 16 residues. CDR3 bases: TGTGCCATCAGTCCCGTTTTTGGACGGGACAATCAGCCCCAGCATTTT. It codes for CAISPVFGRDNQPQHF.

This clonotype was observed at least ten times. This sequence joins TRBV10-1 and TRBJ2-4; the D is unclear. CDR1 WNHNN and CDR2 SYGVQD come from the germline V gene (reference sequence). Trimming left V 0 bases short and J 0 bases short, with 9 bases between. This CDR3 spans 16 amino acids. DNA for the CDR3: TGCGCCAGCAGTGAGTCGGCACTGATAGCCAAAAACATTCAGTACTTC. This translates into CASSESALIAKNIQYF.